The 15 T cell receptor beta chains below come from one sample, sequenced in a study of Graves' ophthalmopathy and Graves' hyperthyroidism. Scientists amplified the TCR beta CDR3 regions from RNA transcripts. The library came from an HTBI-primed first-round RT-PCR and a second-round multiplex PCR. Via MiXCR, TCRdb re-called the multiplex PCR reads, giving one row per CDR3 protein. The sample shows around 520,000 distinct CDR3 sequences, under 40% of them seen only once. The sequenced sample was peripheral blood or thyroid tissue (not recorded which). These receptors were obtained from an adult man with Graves' hyperthyroidism.

V and J are TRBV6-1 and TRBJ1-2; 9 bases match TRBD1. The V gene's germline CDR1 is MNHNS and CDR2 SASEGT. V lost 7 bases to trimming and J lost 7 bases; unmatched junction nucleotides: 10. The CDR3 covers 14 residues. CDR3 in DNA: TGTGCCAGCATTCGACAGGGGGTCGGACGTGGCTACACCTTC. Translation gives CASIRQGVGRGYTF.

With regard to this clonotype: The junction departs from germline at one end; a sequencing error may be responsible. The J gene is TRBJ2-7, the V gene TRBV7-9, with TRBD2 identical over 7 bases. The CDR3 length is 14 residues. Germline CDR1 reads SEHNR; CDR2 reads FQNEAQ (reference sequence). The DNA of the CDR3 is TGTGCCAGCAGCTTGGGAGGGTCAGACTACGAGCGGTACTTC. Amino acid sequence: CASSLGGSDYERYF.

The chain joins TRBV12-5 to TRBJ1-5; TRBD1 agrees at 7 bases. This CDR3 is 19 amino acids long. The V gene's germline CDR1 is LGHNT and CDR2 FRNRAP. J was trimmed by 6 bases and V by 0 bases; bases with no gene match: 17. The CDR3 DNA is TGTGCTAGTGGTTTGGTCCCACTGGGGGTCAGGGGGGTACGTCAGCCCCAGCATTTT. It codes for CASGLVPLGVRGVRQPQHF.

This clonotype showed up many times. Compared with germline, one end of the junction differs, possibly owing to a read error. The chain uses TRBV7-2 and TRBJ1-5; D call uncertain. The length of the CDR3 is 12 residues. The V gene's germline CDR1 is SGHTA and CDR2 FQGNSA. The DNA for the CDR3 is TGCGCAAGCAAGGTCGGGAATCAGCCCCAGCATTTT. Translating gives CASKVGNQPQHF.

This clonotype appeared many times. The chain has TRBV7-6 and TRBJ2-2; the D is unclear. CDR1 SGHVS and CDR2 FNYEAQ come from the germline V gene. Trimming left V 1 base short and J 5 bases short, with 14 bases between. This CDR3 region has 16 residues. CDR3 amino acids: CASSLGVGGGTGELFF. CDR3 DNA: TGTGCCAGCAGCTTAGGTGTCGGTGGTGGGACCGGGGAGCTGTTTTTT.

This clonotype occurred many times. The V gene is TRBV5-4, the J gene TRBJ1-1; D is possibly TRBD1 (5 bases). Germline-derived CDR1 and CDR2 are SGHNT and YYREEE (reference sequence). With 3 bases removed from V and 1 base from J, the gap between germline ends came to 16 bases. The CDR3 loop spans 16 amino acids. CDR3 region: CASSSRGARANTEAFF. The CDR3 nucleotides are TGTGCCAGCAGCTCACGGGGCGCCCGTGCGAACACTGAAGCTTTCTTT.

The rearrangement joins TRBV10-3 to TRBJ2-5; 7 nucleotides agree with TRBD1. Germline assignment: CDR1 ENHRY and CDR2 SYGVKD. CDR3 size: 13 residues. V lost 2 bases to trimming and J lost 9 bases; unmatched junction nucleotides: 6. The CDR3 here is CAISEGLGQPQYF. The CDR3 DNA reads as TGTGCCATCAGTGAGGGGTTGGGACAGCCCCAGTACTTC.

CDR3 protein: CASSFVGGEQYF. The CDR3 coding sequence is TGTGCCAGCAGCTTCGTAGGGGGCGAGCAGTACTTC. This chain joins TRBV7-2 and TRBJ2-7, with D maybe TRBD1 (6 bases). Trimming took 3 bases from V and 6 from J, leaving 9 bases between them. CDR1 is SGHTA, CDR2 FQGNSA, per germline. The CDR3 extends over 12 amino acids.

This clonotype was counted between two and nine times. The V and J genes are TRBV5-1 and TRBJ2-6; TRBD2 is a possible D gene (6 bases). Germline values: CDR1 SGHRS, CDR2 YFSETQ. V dropped 1 base and J dropped 2 bases, with 7 bases sitting between them. The CDR3 totals 15 residues. CDR3 coding DNA: TGCGCCAGCAGCTTGCCTAGCGCTGGGGCCAACGTCCTGACTTTC. Translated: CASSLPSAGANVLTF.

A remark on this clonotype: The conserved closing phenylalanine or tryptophan is absent in this CDR3, likely reflecting a read error. Because the CDR3's place on the DNA is in doubt, the DNA is left out and the CDR3 is given as listed by TCRdb. The chain carries TRBV24-1 and TRBJ1-4. The CDR3 is made up of 10 amino acids, end residues included. The germline CDR1 and CDR2 sequences are KGHDR and SFDVKD. The CDR3 sequence is CATSDFGLAG.

This chain connects TRBV10-3 to TRBJ1-2; 9 bases match TRBD1. CDR3 length: 13 residues. CDR1 is ENHRY, CDR2 SYGVKD, per germline. Trimming removed 6 bases from V and 3 bases from J; junction bases left unmatched: 2. The CDR3 spells CAIRQGADYGYTF. The DNA of the CDR3 is TGTGCCATCAGACAGGGGGCAGACTATGGCTACACCTTC.

This clonotype was seen repeatedly, ten times or more. The chain uses TRBV5-1 and TRBJ1-1; 10 nucleotides agree with TRBD1. J was trimmed by 1 base and V by 2 bases; bases with no gene match: 5. The V gene's germline CDR1 is SGHRS and CDR2 YFSETQ. The CDR3 totals 16 residues. In DNA, the CDR3 is TGCGCCAGCAGCTTTGGGACAGGGGTGTGGAACACTGAAGCTTTCTTT. Translated, it gives CASSFGTGVWNTEAFF.

The V and J genes are TRBV7-9 and TRBJ2-7, with D possibly TRBD1 on 6 matching bases. Trimming pared 8 bases from V and 5 bases from J, leaving 16 bases between. Germline V CDR1 and CDR2: SEHNR, FQNEAQ (reference sequence). CDR3 length: 13 residues. The CDR3 protein is CASVRDNVDEQYF. In nucleotides, the CDR3 is TGTGCCAGCGTCCGGGACAACGTCGACGAGCAGTACTTC.

The sample holds many counts of this clonotype. The chain couples TRBV12-3 or TRBV12-4 to TRBJ1-3; D is uncertain. CDR3 length: 14 amino acids. Trimming pared 2 bases from V and 3 bases from J, leaving 8 bases between. Written as DNA, the CDR3 is TGTGCCAGCAGTTTATCGGGCTTTGGAAACACCATATATTTT. Translating it yields CASSLSGFGNTIYF.

Only one count was recorded for this clonotype. This chain links TRBV7-9 with TRBJ2-2; possibly TRBD1 or TRBD2 for D (5 bases each). The CDR3 runs 17 residues. V was cut by 6 bases and J by 1 base, with 18 bases left in between. Looked up from germline, CDR1 is SEHNR and CDR2 is FQNEAQ (reference sequence). In DNA, the CDR3 is TGTGCCAGCAGTCCGATAGGGACCCGTGGGAACACCGGGGAGCTGTTTTTT. This gives the protein CASSPIGTRGNTGELFF.